This TCR beta chain comes out of a study of intratumoral heterogeneity in liver cancer. Broadly, across the study: In the full cohort of 14 patients, the median age was roughly 63 years and the majority of patients were male. RNA-seq, DNA sequencing, TCR-seq and SNP array data from multiple regions of hepatocellular carcinoma specimens were combined in the study to investigate intratumor heterogeneity. The overall cohort comprised 71 multiregional samples from some 14 HCC patients, with roughly 51 tumoral and about 20 adjacent nontumoral regions.

All patients had early-stage hepatocellular carcinoma and received no therapy before surgical resection. None of the sampled areas showed macroscopic evidence of necrosis or hemorrhage. Multiple regions from a couple of patients were subjected to TCR sequencing (ImmunoSeq). Frozen tissue samples from resection were taken at least 1 cm away from one another. Samples labelled N were derived from nontumoral liver tissue adjacent to the tumor. Genomic DNA was extracted from bulk tissue using the DNeasy blood and tissue kit. TCR beta chain CDR3 regions were sequenced from genomic DNA using the immunoSEQ assay. Rearranged VDJ segments were amplified with primers annealing to V and J segments. The authors' pipeline ran thus. Clonality and richness metrics were computed with the ImmunoSeq Analyzer software. Clones with differential abundance between regions were identified with Fisher's exact test combined with a beta-binomial method for additional stringency. Entries here come from immuneACCESS through TCRdb and include only in-frame sequences with V and J called. Some clones fail to appear in such tables; in the studies checked, an unresolved V gene covers under half of the shortfall, and the cause of the remainder is unknown. That table is the source of V, J and clone size, and D and trimming were worked out from the DNA. A total of just over 20,000 clones appear in this sample, around 78% of them only once. About a sixth of the sample belongs to the ten largest clones.

What the study reported, not specific to this receptor: The authors noted a relatively low number of patients and under-sampled tumor-infiltrating lymphocyte representation as limitations.

With respect to this clone: Its antigen remains unidentified. One base away there is no much larger clone; base qualities are not given.

CDR1 KGHSH and CDR2 LQKENI were looked up in the germline V gene. From the cysteine up to the phenylalanine, the CDR3 has a length of 17 residues. The entry retains the CDR3 DNA only, 51 bases that are in frame from base 1. Compared with germline, V lacks 4 bases and J lacks 0 bases; bases without a gene match: 8. The clonotype was recovered from a woman in her seventies with hepatocellular carcinoma. The chain couples TRBV18 to TRBJ2-1, with 8 bases aligning to TRBD1. Source: tumor-adjacent normal tissue, taken before any cancer treatment. The sequenced DNA is TGTGCCAGCTCACTTTACCAGGGGGCTAGCTCCTACAATGAGCAGTTCTTC. This is translated as CASSLYQGASSYNEQFF.